The T cell receptor (beta chain) under discussion was sequenced for a study of cytotoxic CD8 clonotypes in ibrutinib-treated CLL. Germline CDR1 is SGHNT and CDR2 is YYREEE (reference sequence). V was cut by 4 bases and J by 2 bases, with 12 bases left in between. The CDR3 loop spans 14 amino acids. Sequencing was performed with immunoSEQ multiplex PCR; in TCRdb, only in-frame clones are kept and a portion is missing. Here the sample spans 300,000 to 350,000 clones, just under 80% being singletons. This TCR was recovered from a human donor with chronic lymphocytic leukemia. The V call is TRBV5-4, the J call TRBJ1-1; D is perhaps TRBD1 (6 bases). The sample was PBMCs, taken before ibrutinib treatment. CDR3 amino acids: CASSTQGTNTEAFF. DNA for the CDR3: TGTGCCAGCAGCACTCAGGGGACCAACACTGAAGCTTTCTTT.